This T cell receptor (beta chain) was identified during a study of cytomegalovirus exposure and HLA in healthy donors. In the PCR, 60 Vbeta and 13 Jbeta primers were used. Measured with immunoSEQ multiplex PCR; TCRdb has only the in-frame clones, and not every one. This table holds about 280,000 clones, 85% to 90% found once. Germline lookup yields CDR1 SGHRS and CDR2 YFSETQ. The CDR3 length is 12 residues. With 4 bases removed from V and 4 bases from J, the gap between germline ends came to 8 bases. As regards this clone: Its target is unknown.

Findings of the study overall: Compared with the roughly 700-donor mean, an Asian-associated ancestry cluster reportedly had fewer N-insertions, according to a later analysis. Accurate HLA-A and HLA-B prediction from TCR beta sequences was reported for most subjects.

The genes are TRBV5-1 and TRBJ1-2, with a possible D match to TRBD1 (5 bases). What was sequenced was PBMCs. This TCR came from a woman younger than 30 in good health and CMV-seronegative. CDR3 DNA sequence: TGCGCCAGCAGCATTGACAGCTATGGCTACACCTTC. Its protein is CASSIDSYGYTF.